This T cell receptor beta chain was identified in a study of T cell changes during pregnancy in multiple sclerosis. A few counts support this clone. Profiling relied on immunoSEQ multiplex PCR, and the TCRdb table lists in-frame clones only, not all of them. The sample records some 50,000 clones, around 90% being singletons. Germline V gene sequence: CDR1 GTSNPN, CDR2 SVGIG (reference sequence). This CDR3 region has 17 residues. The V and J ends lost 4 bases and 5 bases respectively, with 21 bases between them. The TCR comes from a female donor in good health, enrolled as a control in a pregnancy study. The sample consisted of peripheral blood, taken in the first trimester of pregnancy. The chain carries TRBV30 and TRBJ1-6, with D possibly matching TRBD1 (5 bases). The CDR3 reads CAWNLGVAGTNNSPLHF. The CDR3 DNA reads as TGTGCCTGGAATCTCGGAGTGGCGGGGACGAATAATTCACCCCTCCACTTT.